The 9 T cell receptor beta chains presented below share a single source sample, sequenced in a study of blood T cells in healthy people across ages. Then a second PCR, running roughly 7 to 11 cycles, was carried out with a sample-barcoded 5' primer and a J-beta primer mix. MiXCR was run by TCRdb on the 5' RACE reads, yielding one entry per CDR3 protein. The sample consists of about 1.8 million distinct CDR3 sequences, around 48% of them appearing once. Sample: blood. These receptors all stem from a woman aged 35 to 49 in good health.

This clonotype was recorded a few times. The V gene is TRBV2, the J gene TRBJ2-7; D gene uncertain. The CDR3 spans 15 residues. Germline lookup yields CDR1 SNHLY and CDR2 FYNNEI. V shed 5 bases and J shed 1 base, with 15 bases lying between them. CDR3 sequence: CASSFISTGSYEQYF. The CDR3 DNA is TGTGCCAGCAGTTTTATCAGTACCGGTTCCTACGAGCAGTACTTC.

This chain links TRBV20-1 with TRBJ1-2; maybe TRBD1 (6 bases). CDR1 and CDR2 from the germline V gene are DFQATT and SNEGSKA (reference sequence). Trimming removed 2 bases from V and 4 bases from J, with 17 bases in between. The CDR3 totals 15 residues. The DNA for the CDR3 is TGCAGTGCTAGACGCACAGGGTCGGTCGGCTATGGCTACACCTTC. Translated, it gives CSARRTGSVGYGYTF.

The chain recombines TRBV28 with TRBJ2-4; D possibly corresponds to TRBD2 (5 bases). The CDR3 covers 16 residues. Germline V gene data show CDR1 as MDHEN and CDR2 as SYDVKM. Trimming stripped 2 bases from V and 0 bases from J, with 11 bases between. This CDR3 is CASSLAGSLAKNIQYF. CDR3 bases: TGTGCCAGCAGTTTAGCGGGCTCGTTAGCCAAAAACATTCAGTACTTC.

This clonotype came up a few times. The chain is built from TRBV6-5 and TRBJ1-2; D call uncertain. This CDR3 has 14 residues. V lost 0 bases, J lost 6 bases, and 11 bases lay in between. Germline V gene sequence: CDR1 MNHEY, CDR2 SVGAGI. The CDR3 reads CASSYSAGPDGYTF. CDR3 sequence (DNA): TGTGCCAGCAGTTACTCTGCCGGCCCGGATGGCTACACCTTC.

The chain employs TRBV7-3 and TRBJ2-3; no clear D gene. V was clipped by 6 bases and J by 2 bases, with 9 bases between them. Germline CDR1 is SGHTA and CDR2 is FQGTGA. The CDR3 is 13 amino acids. CDR3 bases: TGTGCCAGCAGGTCGATCGCCACAGATACGCAGTATTTT. Translated, it gives CASRSIATDTQYF. Full variable domain (outside the CDR3, taken from reference TRBV7-3 and TRBJ2-3): GAGVSQTPSNKVTEKGKYVELRCDPISGHTALYWYRQSLGQGPEFLIYFQGTGAADDSGLPNDRFFAVRPEGSVSTLKIQRTERGDSAVYLCASRSIATDTQYFGPGTRLTVL.

This chain uses TRBV7-3 with TRBJ2-1; a weak D match, TRBD2 (6 bases). Germline lookup yields CDR1 SGHTA and CDR2 FQGTGA. The CDR3 has 17 residues. Between the trimmed V and J ends, which lost 4 bases and 5 bases, there was a span of 21 bases. The DNA for the CDR3 is TGTGCCAGCAGCTCTCATCCCCCTGAAGGGGAGGACAATGAGCAGTTCTTC. Its protein is CASSSHPPEGEDNEQFF.

V and J are TRBV12-3 or TRBV12-4 and TRBJ2-3; maybe TRBD2 (7 bases). V lost 6 bases and J 2 bases, leaving 18 bases between the germline ends. The CDR3 loop spans 16 amino acids. The CDR3 here is CASSYLGRGATDTQYF. CDR3 DNA sequence: TGTGCCAGCAGCTATCTCGGTCGGGGGGCCACAGATACGCAGTATTTT.

This clonotype is a singleton in its sample. The chain joins TRBV6-5 to TRBJ1-1; a possible D gene is TRBD1 (6 bases). The length of the CDR3 is 16 residues. The ends were cut back, 7 bases at V and 5 bases at J, with 23 bases in the middle. Looked up from germline, CDR1 is MNHEY and CDR2 is SVGAGI. In nucleotides, the CDR3 is TGTGCCAGCAAGGGAATTGGGGGTTCAAGGGGGACTGAAGCTTTCTTT. Residues: CASKGIGGSRGTEAFF.

The DNA for the CDR3 is TGCGCCAGCAGCTTGCCTTCGGAGGGGAGGCATCTATATACGCAGTATTTT. This gives the protein CASSLPSEGRHLYTQYF. J is TRBJ2-3 and V is TRBV5-1, with D possibly TRBD2 on 6 matching bases. The germline V gene encodes CDR1 SGHRS and CDR2 YFSETQ. Trimming pared 1 base from V and 7 bases from J, leaving 22 bases between. The CDR3 contains 17 residues.